This paragraph reports one T cell receptor beta chain. Its antigen is not identified. Germline V CDR1 and CDR2: MNHEY, SVGAGI. V lost 6 bases to trimming and J lost 0 bases, with 15 bases between them. The CDR3 is 15 residues long. These data are taken from a study of T cell responses to AZD1222 COVID-19 vaccine. Study findings and constraints: A mostly white British donor set with more females was recruited, and clonal diversity was possibly underestimated. Vaccine-associated CD4 TCRs spanned spike, dominant at 160-218 and 743-854. Targeting of unmutated variant regions was reportedly seen in nearly half of spike-specific TCRs.

Generated by immunoSEQ multiplex PCR, the TCRdb table keeps only in-frame clones and is missing some. The repertoire includes fewer than 100,000 clones, approximately 87% of them detected once, and 1.2% to 1.5% sits in the top ten. Second-dose recipients at about 4 or about 12 weeks were treated as one pooled group. The specimen comprised peripheral blood, sampled 28 days after the second AZD1222 dose. The receptor's source is an adult who received the AZD1222 COVID-19 vaccine. The chain is built from TRBV6-5 and TRBJ2-7, with D perhaps matching TRBD1 or TRBD2 (5 bases each). CDR3 loop: CASRRGKGSSYEQYF. Written as DNA, the CDR3 is TGTGCCAGCAGACGCGGAAAGGGGAGCTCCTACGAGCAGTACTTC.